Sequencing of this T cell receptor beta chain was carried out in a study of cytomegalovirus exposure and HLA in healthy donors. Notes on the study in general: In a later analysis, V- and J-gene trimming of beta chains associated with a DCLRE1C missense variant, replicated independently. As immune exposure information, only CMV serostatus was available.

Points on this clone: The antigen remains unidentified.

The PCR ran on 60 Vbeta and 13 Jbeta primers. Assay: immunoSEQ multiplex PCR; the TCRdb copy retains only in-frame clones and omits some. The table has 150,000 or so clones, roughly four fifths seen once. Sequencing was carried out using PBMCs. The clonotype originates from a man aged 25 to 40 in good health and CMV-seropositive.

CDR3 sequence: CASTQSGGNEQYF. In nucleotides, the CDR3 is TGTGCCAGCACCCAATCGGGGGGGAACGAGCAGTACTTC. The J gene is TRBJ2-7, the V gene TRBV7-9, with TRBD2 identical over 8 bases. Germline V gene data show CDR1 as SEHNR and CDR2 as FQNEAQ (reference sequence). V was pared by 7 bases and J by 5 bases, with 7 bases of the junction left unmatched. CDR3 size: 13 residues.